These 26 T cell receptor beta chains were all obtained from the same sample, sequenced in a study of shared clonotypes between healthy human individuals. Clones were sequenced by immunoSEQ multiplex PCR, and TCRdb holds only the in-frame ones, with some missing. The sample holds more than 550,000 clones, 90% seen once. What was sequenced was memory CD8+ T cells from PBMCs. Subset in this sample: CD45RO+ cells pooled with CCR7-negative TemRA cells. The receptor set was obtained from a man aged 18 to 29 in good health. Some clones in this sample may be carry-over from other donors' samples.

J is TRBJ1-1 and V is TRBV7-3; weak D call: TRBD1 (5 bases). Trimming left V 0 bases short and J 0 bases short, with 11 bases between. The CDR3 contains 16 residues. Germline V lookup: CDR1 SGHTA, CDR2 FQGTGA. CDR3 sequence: CASSLTPRGMNTEAFF. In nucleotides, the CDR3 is TGTGCCAGCAGCTTAACCCCCCGGGGCATGAACACTGAAGCTTTCTTT.

CDR3 in amino acids: CSVEGSYGYTF. CDR3 nucleotides: TGCAGCGTTGAGGGTTCTTATGGCTACACCTTC. The chain joins TRBV29-1 to TRBJ1-2; D is unresolved. Germline CDR1 reads SQVTM; CDR2 reads ANQGSEA. Trimming pared 3 bases from V and 5 bases from J, leaving 7 bases between. The CDR3 totals 11 residues.

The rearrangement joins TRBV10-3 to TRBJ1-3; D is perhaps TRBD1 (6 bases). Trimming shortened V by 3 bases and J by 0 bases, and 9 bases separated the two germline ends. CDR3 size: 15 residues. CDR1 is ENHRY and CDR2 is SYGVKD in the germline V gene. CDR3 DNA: TGTGCCATCAGTGATGACAGGAGCTCTGGAAACACCATATATTTT. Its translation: CAISDDRSSGNTIYF.

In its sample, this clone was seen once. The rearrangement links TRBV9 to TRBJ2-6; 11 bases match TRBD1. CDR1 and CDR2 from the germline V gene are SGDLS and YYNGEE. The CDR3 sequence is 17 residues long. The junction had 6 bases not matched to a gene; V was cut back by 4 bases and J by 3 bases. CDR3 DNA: TGTGCCAGCAGCCCCGGACAGGGGGCGTTTGGGGCCAACGTCCTGACTTTC. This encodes CASSPGQGAFGANVLTF. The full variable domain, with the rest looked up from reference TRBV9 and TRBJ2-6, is DSGVTQTPKHLITATGQRVTLRCSPRSGDLSVYWYQQSLDQGLQFLIQYYNGEERAKGNILERFSAQQFPDLHSELNLSSLELGDSALYFCASSPGQGAFGANVLTFGAGSRLTVL.

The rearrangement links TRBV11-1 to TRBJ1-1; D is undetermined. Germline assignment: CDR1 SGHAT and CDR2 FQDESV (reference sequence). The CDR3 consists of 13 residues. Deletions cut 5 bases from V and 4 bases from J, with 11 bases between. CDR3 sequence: CASSLSSGTEAFF. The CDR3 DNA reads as TGTGCCAGCAGCCTATCCTCGGGCACTGAAGCTTTCTTT. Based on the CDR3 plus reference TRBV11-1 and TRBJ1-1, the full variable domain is EAEVAQSPRYKITEKSQAVAFWCDPISGHATLYWYRQILGQGPELLVQFQDESVVDDSQLPKDRFSAERLKGVDSTLKIQPAELGDSAMYLCASSLSSGTEAFFGQGTRLTVV.

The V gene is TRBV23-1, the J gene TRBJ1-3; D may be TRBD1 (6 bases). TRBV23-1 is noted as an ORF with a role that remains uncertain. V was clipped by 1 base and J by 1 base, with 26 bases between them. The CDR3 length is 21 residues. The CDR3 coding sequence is TGCGCCAGCAGTCAATTCCAGGCCCCCGAAGCGAACAGGGAGTCTGGAAACACCATATATTTT. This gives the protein CASSQFQAPEANRESGNTIYF.

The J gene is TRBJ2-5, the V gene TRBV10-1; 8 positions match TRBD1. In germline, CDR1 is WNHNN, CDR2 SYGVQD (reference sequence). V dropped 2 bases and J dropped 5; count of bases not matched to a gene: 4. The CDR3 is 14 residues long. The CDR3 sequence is CASSEVAGGETQYF. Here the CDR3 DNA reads TGCGCCAGCAGTGAGGTGGCAGGGGGCGAGACCCAGTACTTC.

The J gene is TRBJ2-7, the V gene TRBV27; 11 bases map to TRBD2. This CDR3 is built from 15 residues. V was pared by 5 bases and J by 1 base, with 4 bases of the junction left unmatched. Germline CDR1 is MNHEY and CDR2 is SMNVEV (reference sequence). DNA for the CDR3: TGTGCCAGCAGTGCTCTAGCGGGAGGATCCTACGAGCAGTACTTC. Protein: CASSALAGGSYEQYF.

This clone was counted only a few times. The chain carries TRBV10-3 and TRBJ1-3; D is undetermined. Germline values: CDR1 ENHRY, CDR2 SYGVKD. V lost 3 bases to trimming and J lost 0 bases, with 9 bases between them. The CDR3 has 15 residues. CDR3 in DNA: TGTGCCATCAGTGATGGTGAAAACTCTGGAAACACCATATATTTT. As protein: CAISDGENSGNTIYF.

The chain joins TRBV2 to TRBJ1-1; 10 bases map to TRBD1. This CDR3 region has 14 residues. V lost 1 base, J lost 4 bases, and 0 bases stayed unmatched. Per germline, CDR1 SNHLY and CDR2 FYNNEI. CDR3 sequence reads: CASSEGTGGTEAFF. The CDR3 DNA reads TGTGCCAGCAGTGAAGGGACAGGGGGCACTGAAGCTTTCTTT.

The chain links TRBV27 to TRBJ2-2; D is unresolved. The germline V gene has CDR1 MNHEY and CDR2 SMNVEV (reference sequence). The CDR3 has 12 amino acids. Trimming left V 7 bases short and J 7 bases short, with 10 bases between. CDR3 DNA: TGTGCCAGCAAAATAGTCGGCGGGGAGCTGTTTTTT. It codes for CASKIVGGELFF.

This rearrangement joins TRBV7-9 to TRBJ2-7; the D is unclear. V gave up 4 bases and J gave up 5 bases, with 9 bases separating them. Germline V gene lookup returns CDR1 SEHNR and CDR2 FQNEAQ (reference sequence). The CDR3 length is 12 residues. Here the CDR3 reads CASSSGPDEQYF. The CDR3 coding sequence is TGTGCCAGCAGCTCCGGCCCCGACGAGCAGTACTTC.

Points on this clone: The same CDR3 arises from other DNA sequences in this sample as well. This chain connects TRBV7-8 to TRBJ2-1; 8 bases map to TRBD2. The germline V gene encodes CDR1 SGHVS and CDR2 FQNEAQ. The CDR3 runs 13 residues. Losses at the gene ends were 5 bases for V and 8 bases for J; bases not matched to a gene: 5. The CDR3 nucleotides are TGTGCCAGCAGCGTCGGACTAGCCGATGAGCAGTTCTTC. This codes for CASSVGLADEQFF. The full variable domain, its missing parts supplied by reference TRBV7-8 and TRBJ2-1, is GAGVSQSPRYKVAKRGQDVALRCDPISGHVSLFWYQQALGQGPEFLTYFQNEAQLDKSGLPSDRFFAERPEGSVSTLKIQRTQQEDSAVYLCASSVGLADEQFFGPGTRLTVL.

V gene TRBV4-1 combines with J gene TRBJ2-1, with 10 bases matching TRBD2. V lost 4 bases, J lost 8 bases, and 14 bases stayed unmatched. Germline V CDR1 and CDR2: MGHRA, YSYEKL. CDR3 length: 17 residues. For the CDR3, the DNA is TGCGCCAGCAGCCCCCTCGGGAAACTAGCGGGAATAGATGAGCAGTTCTTC. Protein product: CASSPLGKLAGIDEQFF.

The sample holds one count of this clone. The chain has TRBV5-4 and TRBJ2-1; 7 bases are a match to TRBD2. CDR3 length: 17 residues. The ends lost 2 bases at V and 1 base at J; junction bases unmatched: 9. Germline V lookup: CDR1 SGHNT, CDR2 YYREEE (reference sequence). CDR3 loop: CASSLGLVGWSYNEQFF. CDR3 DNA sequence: TGTGCCAGCAGCTTAGGACTAGTTGGCTGGTCCTACAATGAGCAGTTCTTC.

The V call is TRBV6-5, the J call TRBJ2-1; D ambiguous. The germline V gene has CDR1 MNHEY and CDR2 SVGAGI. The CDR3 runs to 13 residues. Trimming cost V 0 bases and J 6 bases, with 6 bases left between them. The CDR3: CASSYSSRNEQFF. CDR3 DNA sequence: TGTGCCAGCAGTTACTCTTCGCGCAATGAGCAGTTCTTC.

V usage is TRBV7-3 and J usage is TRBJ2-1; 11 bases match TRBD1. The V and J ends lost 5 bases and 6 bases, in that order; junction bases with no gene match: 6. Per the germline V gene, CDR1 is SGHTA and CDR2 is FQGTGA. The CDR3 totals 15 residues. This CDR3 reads CASSLGQGASNEQFF. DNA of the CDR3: TGTGCCAGCAGCCTAGGACAGGGGGCCTCCAATGAGCAGTTCTTC.

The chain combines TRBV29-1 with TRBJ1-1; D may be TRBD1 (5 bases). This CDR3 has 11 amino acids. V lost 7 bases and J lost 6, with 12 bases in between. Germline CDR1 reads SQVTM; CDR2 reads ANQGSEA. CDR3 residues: CSGDPHPEAFF. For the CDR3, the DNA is TGCAGCGGGGACCCACATCCTGAAGCTTTCTTT.

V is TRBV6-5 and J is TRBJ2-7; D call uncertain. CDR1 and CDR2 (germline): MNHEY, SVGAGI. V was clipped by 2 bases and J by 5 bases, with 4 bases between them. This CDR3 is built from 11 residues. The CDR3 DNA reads TGTGCCAGCAGTTACCGACACGAGCAGTACTTC. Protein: CASSYRHEQYF.

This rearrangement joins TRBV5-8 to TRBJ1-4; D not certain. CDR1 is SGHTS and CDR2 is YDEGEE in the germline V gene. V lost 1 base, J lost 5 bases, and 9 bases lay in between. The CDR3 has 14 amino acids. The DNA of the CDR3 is TGTGCCAGCAGCTTGCTAACAGCCAATGAAAAACTGTTTTTT. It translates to CASSLLTANEKLFF.

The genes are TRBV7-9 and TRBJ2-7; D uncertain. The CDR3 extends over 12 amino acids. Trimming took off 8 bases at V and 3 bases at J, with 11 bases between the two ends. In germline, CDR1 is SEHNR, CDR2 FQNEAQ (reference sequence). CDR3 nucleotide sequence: TGTGCCAGCTCAGAAGGCGACTACGAGCAGTACTTC. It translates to CASSEGDYEQYF.

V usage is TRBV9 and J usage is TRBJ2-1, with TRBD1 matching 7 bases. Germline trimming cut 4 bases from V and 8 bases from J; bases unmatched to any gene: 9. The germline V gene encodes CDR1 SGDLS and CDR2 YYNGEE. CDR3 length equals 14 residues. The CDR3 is CASSLGGAGDEQFF. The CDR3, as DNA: TGTGCCAGCAGCCTAGGGGGCGCCGGGGATGAGCAGTTCTTC.

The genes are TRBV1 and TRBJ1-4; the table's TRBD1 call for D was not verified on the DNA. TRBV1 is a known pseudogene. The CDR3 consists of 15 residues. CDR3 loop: CTSSQGGTGGEKLFF. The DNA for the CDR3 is TGCACCAGCAGCCAAGGCGGGACAGGCGGGGAAAAACTGTTTTTT.

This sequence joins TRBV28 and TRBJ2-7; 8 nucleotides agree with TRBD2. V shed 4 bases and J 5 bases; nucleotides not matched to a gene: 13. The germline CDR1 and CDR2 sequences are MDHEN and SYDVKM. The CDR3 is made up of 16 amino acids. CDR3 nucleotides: TGTGCCAGCAGTTCCCTGTGGCGGGAGGACGAGAACGAGCAGTACTTC. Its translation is CASSSLWREDENEQYF. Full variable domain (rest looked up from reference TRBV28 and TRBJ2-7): DVKVTQSSRYLVKRTGEKVFLECVQDMDHENMFWYRQDPGLGLRLIYFSYDVKMKEKGDIPEGYSVSREKKERFSLILESASTNQTSMYLCASSSLWREDENEQYFGPGTRLTVT.

CDR3 amino acids: CASSLLTGRGQETQYF. In DNA, the CDR3 is TGTGCCAGCAGCTTACTGACAGGGAGGGGGCAAGAGACCCAGTACTTC. The J gene is TRBJ2-5, the V gene TRBV11-2; D may match TRBD1 or TRBD2 (7 bases each). The CDR3 is 16 residues long. Trimming stripped 2 bases from V and 2 bases from J, with 15 bases between. The V gene's germline CDR1 is SGHAT and CDR2 FQNNGV.

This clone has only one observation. This CDR3 is CASSQQGLAGGTGELFF. Here the CDR3 DNA reads TGTGCCAGCAGCCAACAGGGACTAGCGGGAGGTACCGGGGAGCTGTTTTTT. V is TRBV28 and J is TRBJ2-2; 15 bases are shared with TRBD2. There are 17 residues in the CDR3. Looked up from germline, CDR1 is MDHEN and CDR2 is SYDVKM. The J segment lost 5 bases and the V segment lost 6 bases, leaving 7 bases of the junction unmatched.